Sequencing of this T cell receptor beta chain was carried out in a study of spatial heterogeneity in lung cancer. CDR1 and CDR2 from the germline V gene are DFQATT and SNEGSKA (reference sequence). The CDR3 extends over 14 amino acids. Losses at the gene ends were 5 bases for V and 1 base for J; bases not matched to a gene: 1. The time point here: sample taken at primary tumor resection. Whole RNA, isolated from tumor, nontumor lung or frozen PBMC, was sequenced without prior sorting. TCRdb analysed the 5' RACE reads with MiXCR anew, one entry per CDR3 protein. Of about 85,000 distinct CDR3 sequences in the sample, around 21% were seen once.

The sequenced sample was PBMCs, obtained at surgery. The source is a male donor with early-stage non-small cell lung cancer. The rearrangement uses TRBV20-1 and TRBJ2-2, with 10 bases lining up with TRBD1. The CDR3, as DNA: TGCAGTGCTTGGGACAGGGGGAACACCGGGGAGCTGTTTTTT. Amino acid sequence: CSAWDRGNTGELFF.